This is a list of T cell receptor beta chains from one sample in a study of T-cell memory formation after mild COVID-19. TCRdb analysed the 5' RACE reads with MiXCR anew, one entry per CDR3 protein. The sample has roughly 340,000 distinct CDR3 sequences; 20% to 25% are singletons. The sequencing input was PBMCs or a T cell subset sorted from them (not recorded which). The receptors were gathered from a man aged 18 to 35 who had mild COVID-19 (a few samples of this study predate the infection). Cell type and time point are not known. Each CDR3 is given with its conserved first and last residue. The D gene is left open where the match is weak. Expanded clones get a size class; other rows say once, few or many, or leave the size out.

v_gene	abundance	j_gene	d_gene	CDR3aa	CDR3nt
TRBV7-2	NA	TRBJ1-4	NA	CASSPWGAGSEKLFF	TGTGCCAGCAGCCCATGGGGGGCGGGGAGTGAAAAACTGTTTTTT
TRBV4-1	NA	TRBJ2-7	NA	CASSQVGGDEQYF	TGCGCCAGCAGCCAAGTGGGGGGCGACGAGCAGTACTTC
TRBV20-1	few	TRBJ2-2	TRBD2	CSASLSGGPDTGELFF	TGCAGTGCTAGTCTATCGGGGGGGCCGGACACCGGGGAGCTGTTTTTT
TRBV10-2	NA	TRBJ2-1	NA	CASSRVTYNEQFF	TGCGCCAGCAGCAGGGTAACCTACAATGAGCAGTTCTTC
TRBV29-1	NA	TRBJ2-3	NA	CSVGGGGRVDTQYF	TGCAGCGTCGGAGGAGGGGGGCGCGTTGATACGCAGTATTTT
TRBV12-3/TRBV12-4	NA	TRBJ1-1	NA	CASSFRDTGTEAFF	TGTGCCAGCAGTTTCCGGGACACGGGCACTGAAGCTTTCTTT
TRBV4-3	NA	TRBJ2-1	NA	CASSQVTQIDNEQFF	TGCGCCAGCAGCCAAGTGACTCAGATTGACAATGAGCAGTTCTTC
TRBV9	NA	TRBJ2-1	NA	CASSEEEGTYNEQFF	TGTGCCAGCAGCGAGGAGGAGGGGACATACAATGAGCAGTTCTTC
TRBV10-2	NA	TRBJ2-5	TRBD2	CASSESTGGLGETQYF	TGCGCCAGCAGTGAGTCGACGGGGGGGCTAGGGGAGACCCAGTACTTC
TRBV4-1	NA	TRBJ2-5	NA	CASSQVHPGDPQETQYF	TGCGCCAGCAGCCAAGTTCATCCGGGGGACCCACAAGAGACCCAGTACTTC
TRBV10-3	NA	TRBJ1-1	NA	CAIRGPGRNTEAFF	TGTGCCATCAGGGGGCCGGGCCGGAACACTGAAGCTTTCTTT
TRBV7-6	NA	TRBJ1-3	NA	CASSLIPSPGGAAGNTIYF	TGTGCCAGCAGCTTAATTCCGTCCCCGGGGGGCGCCGCAGGAAACACCATATATTTT
TRBV7-2	NA	TRBJ2-1	TRBD2	CASSPGLAGGKKYNEQFF	TGTGCCAGCAGCCCAGGACTAGCGGGGGGGAAAAAATACAATGAGCAGTTCTTC
TRBV7-9	few	TRBJ1-4	NA	CASKGSNSEKLFF	TGTGCCAGCAAGGGGAGTAATAGCGAAAAACTGTTTTTT
TRBV19	NA	TRBJ2-3	TRBD1	CASSTGQGDTQYF	TGTGCCAGTAGTACCGGACAGGGAGATACGCAGTATTTT
TRBV7-9	few	TRBJ1-1	NA	CASSQLSTEAFF	TGTGCCAGCAGCCAGTTGTCCACTGAAGCTTTCTTT
TRBV12-5	NA	TRBJ2-2	NA	CASGSGRVGTGELFF	TGTGCTAGTGGTTCTGGCAGGGTTGGCACCGGGGAGCTGTTTTTT
TRBV5-1	few	TRBJ2-1	TRBD1	CASSPGQGAYNEQFF	TGCGCCAGCAGCCCTGGACAGGGGGCCTACAATGAGCAGTTCTTC
TRBV30	NA	TRBJ2-5	NA	CAWSTWETQETQYF	TGTGCCTGGAGTACTTGGGAGACCCAAGAGACCCAGTACTTC
TRBV7-9	NA	TRBJ2-2	NA	CASSDLQGTGELFF	TGTGCCAGCAGCGACCTTCAGGGTACCGGGGAGCTGTTTTTT
TRBV6-2/TRBV6-3	many	TRBJ2-5	NA	CASSYVLQETQYF	TGTGCCAGCAGTTACGTTCTCCAAGAGACCCAGTACTTC
TRBV20-1	NA	TRBJ2-1	TRBD2	CSARRGSSYNEQFF	TGCAGTGCCAGGCGGGGGAGCTCCTACAATGAGCAGTTCTTC
TRBV11-1	NA	TRBJ2-1	NA	CASSLNMGGAPNEQFF	TGTGCCAGCAGCTTAAATATGGGGGGGGCACCCAATGAGCAGTTCTTC
TRBV11-2	NA	TRBJ1-3	NA	CASSRQVNSGNTIYF	TGTGCCAGCAGTCGACAGGTCAACTCTGGAAACACCATATATTTT
TRBV20-1	NA	TRBJ2-3	NA	CSAIHTDTQYF	TGCAGTGCTATTCACACAGATACGCAGTATTTT
TRBV20-1	NA	TRBJ2-7	NA	CSAVGLETYEQYF	TGCAGTGCCGTAGGGCTCGAAACCTACGAGCAGTACTTC
TRBV3-1	few	TRBJ1-5	NA	CASSQWESNQPQHF	TGTGCCAGCAGCCAATGGGAGAGCAATCAGCCCCAGCATTTT
TRBV7-9	once	TRBJ2-1	NA	CASSFRGLGYNEQFF	TGTGCCAGCAGCTTCAGGGGATTGGGCTACAATGAGCAGTTCTTC
TRBV10-2	few	TRBJ2-7	TRBD1	CASNLDGTGSYEQYF	TGCGCCAGCAATCTAGACGGGACAGGGAGTTACGAGCAGTACTTC
TRBV7-6	few	TRBJ2-3	TRBD1	CASSLVGTGTTDTQYF	TGTGCCAGCAGCTTAGTTGGGACAGGGACCACAGATACGCAGTATTTT
TRBV6-2/TRBV6-3	NA	TRBJ1-5	NA	CASGFQQPQHF	TGTGCCAGCGGCTTCCAGCAGCCCCAGCATTTT
TRBV6-5	NA	TRBJ2-7	NA	CASSSSWGYEQYF	TGTGCCAGCAGTTCTTCCTGGGGGTACGAGCAGTACTTC
TRBV19	NA	TRBJ1-1	NA	CASSISRDTEAFF	TGTGCCAGTAGTATTTCCAGGGACACTGAAGCTTTCTTT